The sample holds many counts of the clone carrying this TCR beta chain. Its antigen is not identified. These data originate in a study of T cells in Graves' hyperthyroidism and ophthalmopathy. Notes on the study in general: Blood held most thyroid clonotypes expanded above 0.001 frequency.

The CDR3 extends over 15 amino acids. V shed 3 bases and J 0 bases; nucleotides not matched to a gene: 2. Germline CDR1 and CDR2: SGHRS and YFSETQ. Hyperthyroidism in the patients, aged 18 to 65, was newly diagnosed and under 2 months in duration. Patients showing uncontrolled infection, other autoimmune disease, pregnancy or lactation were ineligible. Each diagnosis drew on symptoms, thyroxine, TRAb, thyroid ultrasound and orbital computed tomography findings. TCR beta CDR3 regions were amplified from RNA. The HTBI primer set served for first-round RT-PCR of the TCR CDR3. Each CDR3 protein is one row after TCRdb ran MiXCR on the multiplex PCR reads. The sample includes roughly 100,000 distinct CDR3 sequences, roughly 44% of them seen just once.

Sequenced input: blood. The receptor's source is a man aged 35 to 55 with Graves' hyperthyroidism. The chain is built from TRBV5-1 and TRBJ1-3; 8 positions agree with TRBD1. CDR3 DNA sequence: TGCGCCAGCAGCTCGACAGGGGACTCTGGAAACACCATATATTTT. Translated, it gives CASSSTGDSGNTIYF. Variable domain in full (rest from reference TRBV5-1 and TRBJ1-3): KAGVTQTPRYLIKTRGQQVTLSCSPISGHRSVSWYQQTPGQGLQFLFEYFSETQRNKGNFPGRFSGRQFSNSRSEMNVSTLELGDSALYLCASSSTGDSGNTIYFGEGSWLTVV.